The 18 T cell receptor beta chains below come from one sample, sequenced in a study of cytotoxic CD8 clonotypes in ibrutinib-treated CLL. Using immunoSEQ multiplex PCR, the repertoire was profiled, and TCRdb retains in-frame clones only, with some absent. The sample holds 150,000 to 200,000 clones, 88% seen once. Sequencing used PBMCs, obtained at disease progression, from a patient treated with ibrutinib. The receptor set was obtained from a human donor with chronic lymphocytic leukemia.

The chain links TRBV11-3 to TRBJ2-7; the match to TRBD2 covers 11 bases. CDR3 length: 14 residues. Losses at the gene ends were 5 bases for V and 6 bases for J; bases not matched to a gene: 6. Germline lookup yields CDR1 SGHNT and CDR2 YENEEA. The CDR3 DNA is TGTGCCAGCAGCCCACTAGCGGGAGTGTTCGAGCAGTACTTC. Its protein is CASSPLAGVFEQYF.

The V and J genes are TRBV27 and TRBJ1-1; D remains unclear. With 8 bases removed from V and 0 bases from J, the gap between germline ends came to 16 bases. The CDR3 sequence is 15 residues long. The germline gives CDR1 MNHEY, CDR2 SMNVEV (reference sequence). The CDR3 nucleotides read TGTGCCAGCCGCTCCCGACCCTATGTGAACACTGAAGCTTTCTTT. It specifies CASRSRPYVNTEAFF.

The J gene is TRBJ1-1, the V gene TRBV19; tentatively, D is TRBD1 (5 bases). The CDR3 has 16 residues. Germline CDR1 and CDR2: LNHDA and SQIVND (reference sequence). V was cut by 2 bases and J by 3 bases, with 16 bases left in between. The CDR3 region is CASSIPRVWGYTEAFF. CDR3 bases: TGTGCCAGTAGTATACCGCGTGTTTGGGGGTACACTGAAGCTTTCTTT.

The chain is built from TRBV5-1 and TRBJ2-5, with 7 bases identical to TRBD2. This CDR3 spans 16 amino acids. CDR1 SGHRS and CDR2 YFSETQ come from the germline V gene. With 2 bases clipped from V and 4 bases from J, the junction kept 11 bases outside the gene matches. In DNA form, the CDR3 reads TGCGCCAGCAGCTTCGTGGCTAGCGGATTCTCAGAGACCCAGTACTTC. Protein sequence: CASSFVASGFSETQYF.

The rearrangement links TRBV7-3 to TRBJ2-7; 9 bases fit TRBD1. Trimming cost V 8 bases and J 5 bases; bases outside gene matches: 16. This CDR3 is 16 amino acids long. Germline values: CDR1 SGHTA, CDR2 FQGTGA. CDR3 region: CASAPMGGTGIHEQYF. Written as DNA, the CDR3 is TGTGCCAGCGCCCCAATGGGAGGGACAGGGATCCACGAGCAGTACTTC.

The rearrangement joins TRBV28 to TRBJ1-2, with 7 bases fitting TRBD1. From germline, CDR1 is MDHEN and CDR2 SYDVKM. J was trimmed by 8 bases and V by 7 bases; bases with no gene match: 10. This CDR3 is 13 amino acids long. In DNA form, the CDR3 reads TGTGCCAGCATCTTGACAGGGACAGACGGCTACACCTTC. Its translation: CASILTGTDGYTF.

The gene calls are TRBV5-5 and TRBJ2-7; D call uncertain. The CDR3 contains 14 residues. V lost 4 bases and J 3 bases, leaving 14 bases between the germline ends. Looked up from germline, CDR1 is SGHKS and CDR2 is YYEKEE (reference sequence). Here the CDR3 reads CASSVVLGFYEQYF. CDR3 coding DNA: TGTGCCAGCAGCGTTGTCTTGGGTTTCTACGAGCAGTACTTC.

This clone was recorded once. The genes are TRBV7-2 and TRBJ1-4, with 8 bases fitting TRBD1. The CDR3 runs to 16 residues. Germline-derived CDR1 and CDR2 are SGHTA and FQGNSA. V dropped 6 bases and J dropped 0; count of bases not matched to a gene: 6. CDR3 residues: CASSEDRVATNEKLFF. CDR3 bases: TGTGCCAGCAGTGAGGACAGGGTTGCAACTAATGAAAAACTGTTTTTT.

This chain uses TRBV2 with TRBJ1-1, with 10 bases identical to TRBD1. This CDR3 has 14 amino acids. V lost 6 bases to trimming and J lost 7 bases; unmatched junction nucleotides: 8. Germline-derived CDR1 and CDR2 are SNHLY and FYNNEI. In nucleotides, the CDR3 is TGTGCCAGCAGCGGGACAGGGGCTCCTTTTGAAGCTTTCTTT. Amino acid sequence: CASSGTGAPFEAFF.

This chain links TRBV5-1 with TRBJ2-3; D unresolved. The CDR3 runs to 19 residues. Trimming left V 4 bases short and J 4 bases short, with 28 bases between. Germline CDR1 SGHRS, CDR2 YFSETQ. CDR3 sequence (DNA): TGCGCCAGCAGCCGCCCGTTCCCAGTTGATGAGTCCCTCGCAGATACGCAGTATTTT. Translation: CASSRPFPVDESLADTQYF. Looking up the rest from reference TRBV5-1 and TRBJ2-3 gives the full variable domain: KAGVTQTPRYLIKTRGQQVTLSCSPISGHRSVSWYQQTPGQGLQFLFEYFSETQRNKGNFPGRFSGRQFSNSRSEMNVSTLELGDSALYLCASSRPFPVDESLADTQYFGPGTRLTVL.

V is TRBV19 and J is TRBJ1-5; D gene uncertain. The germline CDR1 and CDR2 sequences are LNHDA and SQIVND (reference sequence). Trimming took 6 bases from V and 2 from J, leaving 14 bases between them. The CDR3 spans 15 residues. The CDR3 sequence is CASSTKGTGNQPQHF. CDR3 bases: TGTGCCAGTAGCACCAAAGGAACGGGCAATCAGCCCCAGCATTTT.

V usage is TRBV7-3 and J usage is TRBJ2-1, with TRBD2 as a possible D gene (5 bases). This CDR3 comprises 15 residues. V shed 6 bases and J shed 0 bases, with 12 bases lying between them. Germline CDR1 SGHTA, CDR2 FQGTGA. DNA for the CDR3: TGTGCCAGCAGGTATAGCGCGAGCTCCTACAATGAGCAGTTCTTC. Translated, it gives CASRYSASSYNEQFF.

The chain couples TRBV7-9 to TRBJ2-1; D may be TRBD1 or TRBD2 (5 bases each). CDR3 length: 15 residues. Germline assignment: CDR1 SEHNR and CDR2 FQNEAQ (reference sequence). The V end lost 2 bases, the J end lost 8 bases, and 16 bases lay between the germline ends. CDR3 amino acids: CASSLSKGSSDEQFF. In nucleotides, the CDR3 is TGTGCCAGCAGCTTATCGAAGGGGAGTTCAGATGAGCAGTTCTTC.

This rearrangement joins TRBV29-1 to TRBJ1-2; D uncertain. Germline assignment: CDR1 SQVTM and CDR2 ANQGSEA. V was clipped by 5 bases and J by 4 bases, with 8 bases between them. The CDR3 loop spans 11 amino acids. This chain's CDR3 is CSVYRGYGYTF. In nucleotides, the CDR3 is TGCAGCGTTTATCGGGGCTATGGCTACACCTTC.

The DNA for the CDR3 is TGTGCCAGCAGCTACCGGGGCACGAACACTGAAGCTTTCTTT. Encoded protein: CASSYRGTNTEAFF. The gene calls are TRBV7-8 and TRBJ1-1, with a weak D call TRBD1 (5 bases). Trimming took 4 bases from V and 1 from J, leaving 10 bases between them. Germline CDR1 SGHVS, CDR2 FQNEAQ. The CDR3 sequence is 14 residues long.

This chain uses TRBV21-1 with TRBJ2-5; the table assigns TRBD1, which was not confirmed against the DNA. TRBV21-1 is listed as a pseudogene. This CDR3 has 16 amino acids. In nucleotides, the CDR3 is TGTGCCAGCAGCAAACTGCACGGGACAGGGTCCGAGACCCAGTACTTC. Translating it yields CASSKLHGTGSETQYF.

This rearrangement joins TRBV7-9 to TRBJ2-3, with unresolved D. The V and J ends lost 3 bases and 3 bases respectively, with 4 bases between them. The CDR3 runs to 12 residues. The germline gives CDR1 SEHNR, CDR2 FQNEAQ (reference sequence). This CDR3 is CASSFGTDTQYF. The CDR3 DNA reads TGTGCCAGCAGCTTTGGGACAGATACGCAGTATTTT.

CDR3 sequence: CAISDGDFYNEQFF. The CDR3 bases are TGTGCCATCAGTGACGGGGACTTCTACAATGAGCAGTTCTTC. The J gene is TRBJ2-1, the V gene TRBV10-3, with D maybe TRBD2 (6 bases). Germline CDR1 and CDR2: ENHRY and SYGVKD. V lost 3 bases, J lost 3 bases, and 9 bases lay in between. The CDR3 runs to 14 residues.